This TCR beta chain was obtained from a study of blood T cell repertoires in COVID-19. Study at large: COVID-19 samples from acute and convalescent phases originated in the United States, Italy and Spain.

The CDR3 sequence is 15 residues long. CDR1 LGHNA and CDR2 YNFKEQ come from the germline V gene. V lost 4 bases and J lost 2; bases outside the gene matches: 3. The table lists this clone with a count of one. The identical CDR3 is also encoded by other nucleotide sequences in the sample. Authors' methods: By means of reference gene primer amplification, nucleated cell counts were estimated. Profiled with immunoSEQ multiplex PCR; TCRdb holds only in-frame clones, not every one. Clone size and the V and J calls come from that table; the DNA yielded D and trimming. The sample records hundreds of thousands of clones, 75% to 85% being singletons.

Sequenced: peripheral blood. The receptor's source is a man in his forties or fifties with active or convalescent COVID-19. The chain uses TRBV4-2 and TRBJ2-5, with 11 bases fitting TRBD2. The DNA of the CDR3 is TGTGCCAGCAGCCCCGGGACTAGCGGACAAGAGACCCAGTACTTC. Its protein is CASSPGTSGQETQYF.